Reported below is one T cell receptor beta chain. Its antigen is as yet unknown. The data were taken from a study of shared clonotypes between healthy human individuals. Across the study: Each donor's CD8 memory used one plate, CD8 naive two, each CD4 subset three. The study's findings and limits: Represented diversity, genetic and exposure-history alike, was limited by few donors.

The method was immunoSEQ multiplex PCR; TCRdb's version includes in-frame clones alone and lacks a portion of them. The table has some 600,000 clones, 95% to 97% seen once. Trimming at V came to 8 bases and at J to 0 bases, leaving 4 bases not matched to a gene. CDR3 length equals 15 residues. Germline V gene sequence: CDR1 LNHDA, CDR2 SQIVND (reference sequence). Terminally differentiated effector memory CD45RA+ cells were excluded by CCR7 positive selection of CD45RO-negative cells. Every one of the donors was a Caucasian adult that lived in Nashville, Tennessee. The chain couples TRBV19 to TRBJ2-7; 13 bases are a match to TRBD2. Sequenced: naive CD8+ T cells sorted from blood. The receptor was derived from a woman between 25 and 40 years old in good health. The CDR3 is CASRGTSGVSYEQYF. The CDR3 DNA sequence: TGTGCCAGTCGGGGGACTAGCGGGGTCTCCTACGAGCAGTACTTC.